This T cell receptor (beta chain) was obtained from a study of human T cells and chemical hapten exposure. This sample's time point: patch test 2, 6 weeks after DPC sensitization. Treatment of the sample: therapeutic diphenylcyclopropenone sensitization with weekly scalp DPC. Whole blood, unfractionated, served as the material for total RNA extraction. Library construction involved attaching unique molecular identifiers to individual cDNA molecules, which allowed quantitative, reproducible TCR counting. TCRdb ran MiXCR on the RACE reads and lists one entry per CDR3 protein. The sample contains 42,000 or so distinct CDR3 sequences, 8% to 9.5% of which appear only once. V was cut by 0 bases and J by 1 base, with 19 bases left in between. The CDR3 length is 18 residues. Per the germline V gene, CDR1 is SGHDT and CDR2 is YYEEEE. The sample holds many counts of this clonotype.

The sequence derives from a woman in her 40s with alopecia areata. Some clones in this sample may be carry-over from other donors' samples. This rearrangement joins TRBV5-6 to TRBJ1-1; a possible D gene is TRBD1 (6 bases). Material: whole blood, obtained in connection with sensitization to the hapten diphenylcyclopropenone (DPC). Here the CDR3 reads CASSLAPWAGEKNTEAFF. CDR3 nucleotides: TGTGCCAGCAGCTTGGCCCCGTGGGCAGGGGAAAAGAACACTGAAGCTTTCTTT. The whole variable domain, filled in from reference TRBV5-6 and TRBJ1-1, reads DAGVTQSPTHLIKTRGQQVTLRCSPKSGHDTVSWYQQALGQGPQFIFQYYEEEERQRGNFPDRFSGHQFPNYSSELNVNALLLGDSALYLCASSLAPWAGEKNTEAFFGQGTRLTVV.